Below, 7 T cell receptor beta chains from the same sample are listed, as sequenced in a study of blood T cell repertoires in COVID-19. Here immunoSEQ multiplex PCR was the method, and the copy in TCRdb shows in-frame clones only, minus some. This sample has approximately 100,000 clones, with approximately 87% found just once. Sequenced input: peripheral blood. Receptor source: a woman between 50 and 59 years old with acute or convalescent COVID-19.

The chain carries TRBV9 and TRBJ2-1, with D possibly matching TRBD1 (6 bases). Germline-derived CDR1 and CDR2 are SGDLS and YYNGEE. CDR3 length: 16 residues. Trimming stripped 0 bases from V and 0 bases from J, with 10 bases between. The CDR3, as DNA: TGTGCCAGCAGCGTAGCAAGGGGGAGCTCCTACAATGAGCAGTTCTTC. Its protein product is CASSVARGSSYNEQFF. The full variable domain, with the rest looked up from reference TRBV9 and TRBJ2-1, is DSGVTQTPKHLITATGQRVTLRCSPRSGDLSVYWYQQSLDQGLQFLIQYYNGEERAKGNILERFSAQQFPDLHSELNLSSLELGDSALYFCASSVARGSSYNEQFFGPGTRLTVL.

The rearrangement joins TRBV6-5 to TRBJ1-4; D is possibly TRBD1 (5 bases). Trimming left V 6 bases short and J 3 bases short, with 14 bases between. The CDR3 sequence is 15 residues long. CDR1 is MNHEY and CDR2 is SVGAGI in the germline V gene. The CDR3 protein is CASRDPGGANEKLFF. The CDR3 DNA is TGTGCCAGCAGGGACCCTGGGGGGGCTAATGAAAAACTGTTTTTT.

V usage is TRBV7-2 and J usage is TRBJ1-5; TRBD1 might be the D (5 bases). The CDR3 consists of 13 residues. The V end lost 2 bases, the J end lost 5 bases, and 7 bases lay between the germline ends. Germline assignment: CDR1 SGHTA and CDR2 FQGNSA. The CDR3 region is CASSLRQYQPQHF. CDR3 DNA: TGTGCCAGCAGCTTACGACAGTATCAGCCCCAGCATTTT.

This chain uses TRBV4-1 with TRBJ1-6; no clear D gene. The germline gives CDR1 MGHRA, CDR2 YSYEKL. The CDR3 totals 14 residues. V was clipped by 1 base and J by 6 bases, with 7 bases between them. CDR3 in DNA: TGCGCCAGCAGCCAAGGGGCCGTTAATTCACCCCTCCACTTT. It translates to CASSQGAVNSPLHF.

This rearrangement joins TRBV3-1 (or the pseudogene TRBV3-2) to TRBJ2-7; the match to TRBD1 covers 8 bases. Per the germline V gene, CDR1 is LGHDT and CDR2 is YNNKEL (reference sequence). The CDR3 spans 15 residues. V shed 3 bases, J shed 6 bases, and the junction held 10 bases outside the gene matches. CDR3 nucleotide sequence: TGTGCCAGCAGCCAGGGGACAGGATTCAATAGCGAGCAGTACTTC. Translating it yields CASSQGTGFNSEQYF.

The V call is TRBV30, the J call TRBJ2-1; D is perhaps TRBD2 (6 bases). Germline lookup yields CDR1 GTSNPN and CDR2 SVGIG (reference sequence). The V gene lost 0 bases and the J gene lost 0 bases, with 12 bases spanning the gap. CDR3 length equals 16 residues. The CDR3 region has the DNA TGTGCCTGGAGTGTAGGGCGGGGCAGCTCCTACAATGAGCAGTTCTTC. It codes for CAWSVGRGSSYNEQFF.

The chain combines TRBV19 with TRBJ1-5; no reliable D call. The germline V gene encodes CDR1 LNHDA and CDR2 SQIVND (reference sequence). The CDR3 covers 14 residues. V was trimmed by 9 bases and J by 2 bases, leaving 14 bases between them. The CDR3 here is CASRAVGGNQPQHF. In nucleotides, the CDR3 is TGTGCCAGCCGTGCCGTGGGCGGCAATCAGCCCCAGCATTTT. Drawing the rest from reference TRBV19 and TRBJ1-5, the complete variable domain is DGGITQSPKYLFRKEGQNVTLSCEQNLNHDAMYWYRQDPGQGLRLIYYSQIVNDFQKGDIAEGYSVSREKKESFPLTVTSAQKNPTAFYLCASRAVGGNQPQHFGDGTRLSIL.